This T cell receptor (beta chain) was captured in a study of blood T cell repertoires in COVID-19. On the study more broadly: Samples came from the United States, Italy and Spain, spanning acute and convalescent COVID-19. Sources were T cells, B-cell-depleted T cells, or PBMCs; the material itself was cDNA or gDNA.

Per the study methods: Counts of nucleated cells, estimated from reference gene primer amplification, were obtained. The data were produced by immunoSEQ multiplex PCR, yet TCRdb's version contains in-frame clones alone and is incomplete. V and J calls and clone size are as listed in that table; D and trimming were resolved from the DNA. The table has about 110,000 clones, 80% to 90% seen once. Germline V gene sequence: CDR1 SGHDN, CDR2 FVKESK. The V gene lost 4 bases and the J gene lost 4 bases, with 7 bases spanning the gap. This CDR3 region has 13 residues. V usage is TRBV14 and J usage is TRBJ1-4; D perhaps matches TRBD1 (5 bases). Material for sequencing was peripheral blood. This receptor was identified in a woman aged 80 or older with active or convalescent COVID-19. For the CDR3, the DNA is TGTGCCAGCAGCCGGGACTTTAATGAAAAACTGTTTTTT. It translates to CASSRDFNEKLFF.